Reported below is one TCR beta chain. This clonotype is medium-sized (0.01 to 0.1%) by its frequency; no count is available. No cognate antigen has been identified for it. The library was made by 10x single-cell sequencing. CSF cells were profiled with 10X Genomics single-cell V(D)J and 5' gene-expression libraries. An Illumina NextSeq550 was used to sequence CSF single-cell TCR libraries. The study's processing was this. After V(D)J reads were mapped to the vdj-GRCh38 alts ensemble 2.0.0 reference, the Cell Ranger vdj pipeline was used to analyse the reads. Clonotypes were defined as cell barcodes sharing the same set of productive CDR3 nucleotide sequences. To link clonality with transcriptional profiles, clonotype information was added to the Seurat v3.0 gene-expression metadata. Any CSF cell with more than 1,800 genes, more than 7,500 UMIs or more than 10% mitochondrial reads was removed. To identify TCRs with known antigen specificity, CDR3-beta sequences were compared against VDJdb. Clone sharing was examined by network analysis using the R package qgraph, in which only TCRs with complete alpha and beta chains were included. After reprocessing by TCRdb, each CDR3 protein sequence is one entry, and no DNA is given. The V and J calls were determined by TCRdb, not by the authors. The table for this sample records about 1,100 distinct CDR3 sequences. Clones ranked in the top ten supply 8% of the sample.

All participants were free of acute infectious disease and in good physical condition. A live/dead marker was used to sort live CSF cells for droplet-based sequencing. CSF was obtained by lumbar puncture, and immune cells were pelleted by centrifugation at 300g. Each CSF sample was checked for red blood cells, and any sample showing blood contamination was excluded. CSF cells were cryopreserved in freezing medium, frozen overnight at -80 degrees C, and subsequently stored in liquid nitrogen. CSF samples were stored for less than seven months before analysis. The sample belongs to a study of CD8 T cells in cerebrospinal fluid in Alzheimer's disease (dated by TCRdb to 2020 to 2021). With regard to the full study: CSF T cell clonal expansion was assessed with two single-cell approaches: plate-based nested PCR sequencing and droplet-based sequencing. Whether clonally expanded T cells were present in cerebrospinal fluid from healthy elderly individuals and from patients with neurodegenerative disease was tested. In the droplet-based CSF analysis comparing patients with controls, there were about nine healthy controls (10,876 cells) and about nine patients with MCI or Alzheimer's disease (10,391 cells). CSF gene-expression analysis, which included Parkinson's disease patients, covered about 24 samples in total. Broad study findings and their caveats: In pooled data, a highly expanded clone (at least 3% of TCRs) was found in 1 of 10 healthy subjects versus 4 of 6 Alzheimer's patients. In patients with MCI or Alzheimer's disease, the biggest CSF clone accounted for a larger percentage of TCRs than in controls. Only samples with detectable clones went into the overall clonality comparison: around eleven healthy, 5 MCI, 5 AD, and 6 PD. It was cautioned by the authors that a causal link between EBV and Alzheimer's disease is not established by the detection of EBV-specific TCRs in CSF. The EBV-specific clones were neither the most highly expanded clones nor enriched among patients.

This TCR was sampled from a human donor in good health. Sequenced sample: cerebrospinal fluid.

The CDR3 has the sequence CASSDHIATMKQFF. The rearrangement combines TRBV10-1 with TRBJ2-1. Looking up the germline V gene (reference sequence) yields CDR1 WNHNN and CDR2 SYGVQD. CDR3 length: 14 amino acids, cysteine to phenylalanine. Only the protein sequence is given.